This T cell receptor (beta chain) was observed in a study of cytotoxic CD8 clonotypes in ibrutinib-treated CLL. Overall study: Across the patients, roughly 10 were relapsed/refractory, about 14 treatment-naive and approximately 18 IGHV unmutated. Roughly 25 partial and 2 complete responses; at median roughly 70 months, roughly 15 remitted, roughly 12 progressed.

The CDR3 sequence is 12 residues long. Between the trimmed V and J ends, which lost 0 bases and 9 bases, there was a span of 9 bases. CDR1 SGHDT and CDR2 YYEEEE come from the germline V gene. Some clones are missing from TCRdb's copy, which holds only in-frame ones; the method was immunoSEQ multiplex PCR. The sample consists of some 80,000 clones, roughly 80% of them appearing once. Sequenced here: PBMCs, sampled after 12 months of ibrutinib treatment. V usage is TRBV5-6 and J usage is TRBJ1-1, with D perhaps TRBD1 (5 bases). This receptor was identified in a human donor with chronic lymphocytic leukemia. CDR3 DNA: TGTGCCAGCAGCTTGGCTGGGGGGAAAGCTTTCTTT. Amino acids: CASSLAGGKAFF.